The 25 T cell receptor beta chains below come from one sample, sequenced in a study of T-cell memory formation after mild COVID-19. TCRdb reprocessed the 5' RACE reads with MiXCR, giving one entry per CDR3 protein. Here the sample spans a few hundred thousand distinct CDR3 sequences, around 19% being singletons. The sample taken for sequencing was PBMCs or a T cell subset sorted from them (not recorded which). These receptors were obtained from a man between 18 and 35 years old who had mild COVID-19 (a few samples of this study predate the infection). Cell type and time point are not known.

V usage is TRBV7-9 and J usage is TRBJ2-7; D is possibly TRBD2 (6 bases). This CDR3 spans 15 amino acids. In germline, CDR1 is SEHNR, CDR2 FQNEAQ (reference sequence). Deletions cut 4 bases from V and 6 bases from J, with 19 bases between. DNA for the CDR3: TGTGCCAGCAGCTCCGTGGGCGGGGTCCTCTGCGAGCAGTACTTC. Amino acids: CASSSVGGVLCEQYF.

A few counts support this clonotype. CDR3 sequence: CASSLAARGGYTF. CDR3 bases: TGTGCCAGCAGCTTAGCGGCCAGGGGTGGCTACACCTTC. The chain couples TRBV7-2 to TRBJ1-2; D is possibly TRBD1 (6 bases). Trimming cost V 0 bases and J 7 bases, with 9 bases left between them. The V gene's germline CDR1 is SGHTA and CDR2 FQGNSA. This CDR3 is built from 13 residues.

CDR3 sequence: CATRGGSGGLGTDTQYF. CDR3 coding DNA: TGTGCCACCAGGGGGGGTAGCGGGGGATTGGGCACAGATACGCAGTATTTT. This chain joins TRBV6-1 and TRBJ2-3, with TRBD2 identical over 9 bases. Germline V lookup: CDR1 MNHNS, CDR2 SASEGT. The CDR3 runs 17 residues. V was clipped by 10 bases and J by 1 base; unmatched bases: 15.

This clonotype came up a few times. J is TRBJ2-7 and V is TRBV18, with 7 bases fitting TRBD1. Germline V gene lookup returns CDR1 KGHSH and CDR2 LQKENI. The CDR3 covers 14 residues. J lost 5 bases, V lost 3 bases, and 7 bases had no gene match. CDR3 nucleotide sequence: TGTGCCAGCTCACCTCCCGGGACAGTGGACGAGCAGTACTTC. Its translation is CASSPPGTVDEQYF.

Only a few counts were recorded for this clonotype. J is TRBJ2-3 and V is TRBV20-1; 7 nucleotides match TRBD2. V was pared by 5 bases and J by 2 bases, with 7 bases of the junction left unmatched. CDR3 length equals 14 residues. Germline CDR1 DFQATT, CDR2 SNEGSKA (reference sequence). CDR3 region: CSARLGLNTDTQYF. CDR3 nucleotide sequence: TGCAGTGCTCGCCTGGGACTAAACACAGATACGCAGTATTTT.

This clonotype appeared many times. The genes are TRBV7-3 and TRBJ2-5; D may be TRBD2 (5 bases). The V gene lost 6 bases and the J gene lost 2 bases, with 10 bases spanning the gap. Per germline, CDR1 SGHTA and CDR2 FQGTGA. The CDR3 is 13 residues long. The DNA for the CDR3 is TGTGCCAGCAGTACCGGACTTCAAGAGACCCAGTACTTC. This gives the protein CASSTGLQETQYF.

In its sample, this clonotype was seen a few times. One end of the junction does not line up with germline, which may come from a read error. The chain combines TRBV12-3 or TRBV12-4 with TRBJ2-1; 8 bases fit TRBD2. This CDR3 region has 13 residues. As DNA, the CDR3 is TGTGCCAGCAGTTTAGGCGGGACTAGTAGGGCGCTCTTC. Translation: CASSLGGTSRALF.

CDR3 coding DNA: TGCGCCAGCAGCCAAGAGGGCTACAATGAGCAGTTCTTC. The encoded protein is CASSQEGYNEQFF. The chain joins TRBV4-3 to TRBJ2-1, with D uncertain. Per germline, CDR1 LGHNA and CDR2 YSLEER. Trimming took off 0 bases at V and 3 bases at J, with 3 bases between the two ends. The CDR3 runs 13 residues.

The CDR3 loop reads CASSLVPGTGVLYEQYV. The CDR3 DNA is TGTGCCAGCAGCTTGGTCCCCGGGACAGGAGTCCTCTACGAGCAGTACGTC. V gene TRBV5-5 combines with J gene TRBJ2-7, with 8 nucleotides matching TRBD1. Germline-derived CDR1 and CDR2 are SGHKS and YYEKEE (reference sequence). This CDR3 has 17 amino acids. The trim removed 0 bases at V and 3 bases at J, leaving 11 bases unmatched.

This clonotype has a handful of counts. The chain carries TRBV18 and TRBJ1-1; the D gene is possibly TRBD1 (5 bases). CDR1 is KGHSH and CDR2 is LQKENI in the germline V gene. Trimming stripped 3 bases from V and 10 bases from J, with 9 bases between. The length of the CDR3 is 11 residues. CDR3 loop: CASSPGPGAFF. The CDR3 DNA sequence: TGTGCCAGCTCACCGGGACCCGGAGCTTTCTTT.

This clonotype has just a few counts. The chain is built from TRBV29-1 and TRBJ2-3; 7 bases line up with TRBD1. J gave up 0 bases and V 4 bases, and 13 bases lay outside the gene matches. The V gene's germline CDR1 is SQVTM and CDR2 ANQGSEA. The CDR3 is made up of 17 amino acids. The DNA for the CDR3 is TGCAGCGTTGTCTTGTTGACAGGGCGATCTAGCACAGATACGCAGTATTTT. This translates into CSVVLLTGRSSTDTQYF.

The chain is built from TRBV6-2 or TRBV6-3 and TRBJ2-7; D is uncertain. Germline loops: CDR1 MNHEY, CDR2 SVGEGT. The CDR3 spans 13 residues. V lost 5 bases, J lost 3 bases, and 11 bases lay in between. CDR3 region: CASSGPVNYEQYV. The DNA for the CDR3 is TGTGCCAGCAGTGGCCCGGTCAACTACGAGCAGTACGTC.

The chain carries TRBV15 and TRBJ1-1, with a tentative D call TRBD1 (5 bases). In germline, CDR1 is LNHNV, CDR2 YYDKDF (reference sequence). The V gene lost 7 bases and the J gene lost 1 base, with 19 bases spanning the gap. The CDR3 length is 16 residues. In DNA form, the CDR3 reads TGTGCCACCAACGAAAAAGGGGTTCGGCCGAACACTGAAGCTTTCTTT. Translated, it gives CATNEKGVRPNTEAFF.

This sequence joins TRBV2 and TRBJ2-5, with a possible D match to TRBD1 (6 bases). The length of the CDR3 is 14 residues. The ends were cut back, 5 bases at V and 3 bases at J, with 13 bases in the middle. Germline CDR1 and CDR2: SNHLY and FYNNEI. The CDR3 reads CASSIRQAEETQYF. The CDR3 DNA follows: TGTGCCAGCAGTATTCGACAGGCGGAAGAGACCCAGTACTTC.

J is TRBJ1-1 and V is TRBV11-2; no reliable D call. The V and J ends lost 1 base and 5 bases respectively, with 5 bases between them. This CDR3 is built from 12 residues. Germline V gene data show CDR1 as SGHAT and CDR2 as FQNNGV. DNA of the CDR3: TGTGCCAGCAGCTTAGGGTGGACTGAAGCTTTCTTT. It encodes CASSLGWTEAFF.

Only a few counts were recorded for this clonotype. The V gene is TRBV20-1, the J gene TRBJ1-6; TRBD1 is a possible D gene (6 bases). V shed 3 bases and J shed 11 bases, with 17 bases lying between them. Germline-derived CDR1 and CDR2 are DFQATT and SNEGSKA (reference sequence). There are 14 residues in the CDR3. DNA of the CDR3: TGCAGTGCTAGGCGAGCCAGGGGTTCGCCACCCCTCCACTTT. It translates to CSARRARGSPPLHF.

This clonotype has only a few counts. This chain links TRBV7-9 with TRBJ2-3; 7 nucleotides match TRBD2. Germline V lookup: CDR1 SEHNR, CDR2 FQNEAQ (reference sequence). The CDR3 consists of 16 residues. Trimming removed 1 base from V and 4 bases from J; junction bases left unmatched: 8. The CDR3 protein is CASSLDRAGLPDTQYF. CDR3 nucleotides: TGTGCCAGCAGCTTAGATCGAGCGGGGTTGCCAGATACGCAGTATTTT.

The table lists this clonotype with a few counts. This chain joins TRBV20-1 and TRBJ2-3, with no clear D. The V end lost 6 bases, the J end lost 0 bases, and 10 bases lay between the germline ends. The CDR3 loop spans 13 amino acids. The germline gives CDR1 DFQATT, CDR2 SNEGSKA (reference sequence). CDR3 loop: CSAPYLSTDTQYF. In DNA form, the CDR3 reads TGCAGTGCACCTTACCTAAGCACAGATACGCAGTATTTT.

The rearrangement links TRBV5-1 to TRBJ2-6, with D maybe TRBD1 (6 bases). V shed 0 bases and J shed 7 bases, with 14 bases lying between them. The length of the CDR3 is 16 residues. Germline values: CDR1 SGHRS, CDR2 YFSETQ. The CDR3 DNA reads TGCGCCAGCAGCTTGGACAGGGTGCCCCGCGCCAACGTCCTGACTTTC. Protein: CASSLDRVPRANVLTF.

This clonotype appeared a few times. The chain combines TRBV20-1 with TRBJ1-2; D possibly corresponds to TRBD1 (6 bases). This CDR3 spans 12 amino acids. V was clipped by 5 bases and J by 8 bases, with 15 bases between them. Per the germline V gene, CDR1 is DFQATT and CDR2 is SNEGSKA (reference sequence). For the CDR3, the DNA is TGCAGTGCTTATACAGGGCCCTCCGGCTACACCTTC. This codes for CSAYTGPSGYTF.

The rearrangement uses TRBV7-8 and TRBJ2-3, with D perhaps TRBD2 (6 bases). The CDR3 runs to 16 residues. Germline V gene data show CDR1 as SGHVS and CDR2 as FQNEAQ. Trimming left V 1 base short and J 2 bases short, with 13 bases between. As DNA, the CDR3 is TGTGCCAGCAGCTTAGAGCCTAGCGCCAACACAGATACGCAGTATTTT. Translation gives CASSLEPSANTDTQYF.

This chain joins TRBV29-1 and TRBJ1-1, with TRBD1 matching over 7 bases. CDR1 and CDR2 from the germline V gene are SQVTM and ANQGSEA. The CDR3 has 14 amino acids. Trimming at V came to 6 bases and at J to 2 bases, leaving 9 bases not matched to a gene. This CDR3 reads CSVGHRGGNTEAFF. CDR3 in DNA: TGCAGCGTGGGCCACAGGGGAGGAAACACTGAAGCTTTCTTT.

In this sample, this clonotype turned up a few times. This chain uses TRBV5-4 with TRBJ2-3; a possible D gene is TRBD1 (5 bases). The CDR3 is 15 amino acids. V was trimmed by 0 bases and J by 0 bases, leaving 8 bases between them. Germline V gene lookup returns CDR1 SGHNT and CDR2 YYREEE (reference sequence). The CDR3 coding sequence is TGTGCCAGCAGCTTGGGGACACCTAGCACAGATACGCAGTATTTT. Its protein product is CASSLGTPSTDTQYF. Using reference TRBV5-4 and TRBJ2-3 for the parts outside the CDR3, the full variable domain is ETGVTQSPTHLIKTRGQQVTLRCSSQSGHNTVSWYQQALGQGPQFIFQYYREEENGRGNFPPRFSGLQFPNYSSELNVNALELDDSALYLCASSLGTPSTDTQYFGPGTRLTVL.

The sample holds a few counts of this clonotype. The rearrangement uses TRBV9 and TRBJ2-7; possibly TRBD1 for D (5 bases). Trimming left V 4 bases short and J 4 bases short, with 15 bases between. Germline V gene lookup returns CDR1 SGDLS and CDR2 YYNGEE. There are 14 residues in the CDR3. The CDR3 coding sequence is TGTGCCAGCAGCCCAAGAAGGGGTACGTACGAGCAGTACTTC. Translating gives CASSPRRGTYEQYF.

There are many counts of this clonotype. This chain joins TRBV5-1 and TRBJ2-3, with 9 nucleotides matching TRBD1. V shed 4 bases, J shed 5 bases, and the junction held 5 bases outside the gene matches. The CDR3 spans 14 residues. The V gene's germline CDR1 is SGHRS and CDR2 YFSETQ. This CDR3 reads CASSTGQGGDTQYF. DNA of the CDR3: TGCGCCAGCAGCACGGGACAGGGTGGAGATACGCAGTATTTT.